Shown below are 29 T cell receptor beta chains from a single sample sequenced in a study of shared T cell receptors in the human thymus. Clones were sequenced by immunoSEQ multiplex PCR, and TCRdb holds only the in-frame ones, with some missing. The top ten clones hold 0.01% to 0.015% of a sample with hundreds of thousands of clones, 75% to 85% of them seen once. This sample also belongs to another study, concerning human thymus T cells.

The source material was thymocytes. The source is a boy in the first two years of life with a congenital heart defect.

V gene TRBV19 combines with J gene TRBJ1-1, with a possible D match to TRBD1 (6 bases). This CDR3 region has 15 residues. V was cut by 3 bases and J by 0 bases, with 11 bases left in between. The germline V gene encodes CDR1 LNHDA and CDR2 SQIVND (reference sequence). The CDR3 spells CASSIPGEMNTEAFF. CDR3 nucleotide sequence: TGTGCCAGTAGTATTCCAGGGGAAATGAACACTGAAGCTTTCTTT.

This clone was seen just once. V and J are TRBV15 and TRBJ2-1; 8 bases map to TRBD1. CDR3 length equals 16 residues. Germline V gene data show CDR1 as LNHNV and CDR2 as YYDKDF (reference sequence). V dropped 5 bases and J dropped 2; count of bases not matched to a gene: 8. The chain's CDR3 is CATSCRGRGPYNEQFF. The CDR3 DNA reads TGTGCCACCAGCTGCCGGGGCAGGGGGCCCTACAATGAGCAGTTCTTC.

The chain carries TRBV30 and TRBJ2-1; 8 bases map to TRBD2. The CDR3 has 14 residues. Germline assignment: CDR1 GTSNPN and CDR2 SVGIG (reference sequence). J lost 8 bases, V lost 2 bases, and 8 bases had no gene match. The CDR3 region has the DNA TGTGCCTGGAGTATGTTAGCGGGAACGGATGAGCAGTTCTTC. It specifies CAWSMLAGTDEQFF.

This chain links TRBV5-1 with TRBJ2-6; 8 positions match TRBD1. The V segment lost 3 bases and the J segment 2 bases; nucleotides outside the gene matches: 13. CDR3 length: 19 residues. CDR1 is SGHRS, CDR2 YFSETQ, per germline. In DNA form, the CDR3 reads TGCGCCAGCAGCTCGAAACCCGGACAGGGCCCCGCTGGGGCCAACGTCCTGACTTTC. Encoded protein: CASSSKPGQGPAGANVLTF. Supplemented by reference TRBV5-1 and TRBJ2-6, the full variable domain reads KAGVTQTPRYLIKTRGQQVTLSCSPISGHRSVSWYQQTPGQGLQFLFEYFSETQRNKGNFPGRFSGRQFSNSRSEMNVSTLELGDSALYLCASSSKPGQGPAGANVLTFGAGSRLTVL.

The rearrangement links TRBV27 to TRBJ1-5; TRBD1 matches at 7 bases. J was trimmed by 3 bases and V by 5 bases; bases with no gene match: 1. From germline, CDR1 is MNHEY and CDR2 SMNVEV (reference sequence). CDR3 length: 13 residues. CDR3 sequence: CASSDRVNQPQHF. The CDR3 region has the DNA TGTGCCAGCAGTGACAGGGTCAATCAGCCCCAGCATTTT.

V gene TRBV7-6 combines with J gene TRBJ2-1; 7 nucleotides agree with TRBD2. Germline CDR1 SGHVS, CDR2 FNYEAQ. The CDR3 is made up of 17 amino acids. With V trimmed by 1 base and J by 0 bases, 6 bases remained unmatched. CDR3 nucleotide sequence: TGTGCCAGCAGCTTAGATAGCGGGCCCAGCTCCTACAATGAGCAGTTCTTC. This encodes CASSLDSGPSSYNEQFF.

Written as DNA, the CDR3 is TGTGCCAGTAGTCACGGGACAGGGGGCCGGCCCACTGAAGCTTTCTTT. It translates to CASSHGTGGRPTEAFF. This sequence joins TRBV19 and TRBJ1-1, with 12 nucleotides matching TRBD1. Germline assignment: CDR1 LNHDA and CDR2 SQIVND (reference sequence). Trimming at V came to 5 bases and at J to 4 bases, leaving 8 bases not matched to a gene. This CDR3 is 16 amino acids long.

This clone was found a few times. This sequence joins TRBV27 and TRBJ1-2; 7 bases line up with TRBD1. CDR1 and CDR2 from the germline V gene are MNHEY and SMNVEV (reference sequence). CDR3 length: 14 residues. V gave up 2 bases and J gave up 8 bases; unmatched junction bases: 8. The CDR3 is CASSLNVQGGGYTF. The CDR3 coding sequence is TGTGCCAGCAGTTTAAACGTTCAGGGGGGCGGCTACACCTTC.

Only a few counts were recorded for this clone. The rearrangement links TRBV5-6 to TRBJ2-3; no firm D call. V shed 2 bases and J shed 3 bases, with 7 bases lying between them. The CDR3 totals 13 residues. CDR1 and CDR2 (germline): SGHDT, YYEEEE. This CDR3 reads CASSLCLTDTQYF. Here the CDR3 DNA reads TGTGCCAGCAGCTTATGCCTAACAGATACGCAGTATTTT.

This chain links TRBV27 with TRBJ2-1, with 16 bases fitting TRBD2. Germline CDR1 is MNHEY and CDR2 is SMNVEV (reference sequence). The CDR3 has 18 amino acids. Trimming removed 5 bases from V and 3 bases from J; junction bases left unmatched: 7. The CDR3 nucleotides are TGTGCCAGCAGTACCGGGACTAGCGGGAGGGAAGACTACAATGAGCAGTTCTTC. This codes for CASSTGTSGREDYNEQFF.

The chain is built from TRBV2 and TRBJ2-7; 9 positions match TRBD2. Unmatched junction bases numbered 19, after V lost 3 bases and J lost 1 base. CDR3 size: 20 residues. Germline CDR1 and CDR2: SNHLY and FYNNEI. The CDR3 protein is CASSDRWGRLAGPFSYEQYF. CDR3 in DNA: TGTGCCAGCAGTGATCGATGGGGGAGGCTAGCGGGACCCTTTTCCTACGAGCAGTACTTC.

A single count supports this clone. The CDR3 here is CASRTTGAANNEQFF. The CDR3 DNA reads TGTGCCAGCAGAACTACAGGGGCCGCAAACAATGAGCAGTTCTTC. This chain uses TRBV6-5 with TRBJ2-1; 7 bases agree with TRBD1. CDR1 and CDR2 (germline): MNHEY, SVGAGI. This CDR3 has 15 amino acids. V lost 6 bases to trimming and J lost 5 bases; unmatched junction nucleotides: 10.

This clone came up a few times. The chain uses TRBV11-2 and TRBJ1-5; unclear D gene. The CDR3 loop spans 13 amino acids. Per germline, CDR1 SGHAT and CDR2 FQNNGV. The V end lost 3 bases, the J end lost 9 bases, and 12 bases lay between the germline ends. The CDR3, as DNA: TGTGCCAGCAGCTTCGAAGAGTTCTCGCCCCAGCATTTT. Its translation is CASSFEEFSPQHF.

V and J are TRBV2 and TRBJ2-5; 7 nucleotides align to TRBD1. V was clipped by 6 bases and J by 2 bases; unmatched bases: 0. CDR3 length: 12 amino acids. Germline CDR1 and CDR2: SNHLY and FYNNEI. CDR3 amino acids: CASRDRQETQYF. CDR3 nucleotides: TGTGCCAGCAGGGACAGGCAAGAGACCCAGTACTTC.

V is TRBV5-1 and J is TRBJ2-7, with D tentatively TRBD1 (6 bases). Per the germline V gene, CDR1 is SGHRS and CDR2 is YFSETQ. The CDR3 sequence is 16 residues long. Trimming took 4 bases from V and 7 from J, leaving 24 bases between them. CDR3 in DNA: TGCGCCAGCAGCCCGGGACAATTCCCCAGGTTAGGAGAGCAGTACTTC. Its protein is CASSPGQFPRLGEQYF.

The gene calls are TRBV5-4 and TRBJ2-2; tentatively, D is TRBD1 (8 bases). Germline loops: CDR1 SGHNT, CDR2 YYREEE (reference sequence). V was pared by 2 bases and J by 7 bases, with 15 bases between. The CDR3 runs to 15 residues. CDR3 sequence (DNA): TGTGCCAGCAGCTTTAACAGGGGGGGTAACGGGGAGCTGTTTTTT. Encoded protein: CASSFNRGGNGELFF.

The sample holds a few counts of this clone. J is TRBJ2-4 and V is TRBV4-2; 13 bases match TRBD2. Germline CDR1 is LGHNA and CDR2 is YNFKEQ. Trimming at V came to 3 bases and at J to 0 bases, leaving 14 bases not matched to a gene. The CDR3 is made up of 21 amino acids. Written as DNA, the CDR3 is TGTGCCAGCAGCCACAAGAGGACTAGCGGGAGTGTGAGTCTAGCCAAAAACATTCAGTACTTC. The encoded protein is CASSHKRTSGSVSLAKNIQYF.

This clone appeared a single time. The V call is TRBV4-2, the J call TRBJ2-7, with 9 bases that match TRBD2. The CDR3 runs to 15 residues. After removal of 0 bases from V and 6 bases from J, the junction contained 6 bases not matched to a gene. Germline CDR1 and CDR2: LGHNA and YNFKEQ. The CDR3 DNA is TGTGCCAGCAGCCAAGACATAGCGGGAGTTGGCGAGCAGTACTTC. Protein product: CASSQDIAGVGEQYF.

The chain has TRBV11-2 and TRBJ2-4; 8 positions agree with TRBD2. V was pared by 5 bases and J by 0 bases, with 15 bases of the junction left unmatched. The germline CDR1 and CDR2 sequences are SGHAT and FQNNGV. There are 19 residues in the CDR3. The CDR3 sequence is CASSKRASGPTLAKNIQYF. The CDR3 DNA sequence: TGTGCCAGCAGCAAACGGGCTAGCGGGCCCACCCTAGCCAAAAACATTCAGTACTTC.

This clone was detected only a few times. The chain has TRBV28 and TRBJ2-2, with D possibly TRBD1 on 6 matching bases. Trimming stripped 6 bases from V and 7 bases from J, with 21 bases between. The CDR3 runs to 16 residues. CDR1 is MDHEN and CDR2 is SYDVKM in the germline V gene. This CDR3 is CASSSCEGVQGGELFF. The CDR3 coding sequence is TGTGCCAGCAGCTCTTGTGAGGGGGTCCAAGGCGGGGAGCTGTTTTTT.

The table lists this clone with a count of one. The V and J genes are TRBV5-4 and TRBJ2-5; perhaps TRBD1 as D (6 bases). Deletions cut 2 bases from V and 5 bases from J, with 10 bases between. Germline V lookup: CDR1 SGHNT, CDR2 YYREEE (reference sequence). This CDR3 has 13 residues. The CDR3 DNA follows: TGTGCCAGCAGCTTATGGGGGCTGGAGACCCAGTACTTC. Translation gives CASSLWGLETQYF. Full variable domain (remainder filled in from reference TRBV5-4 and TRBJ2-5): ETGVTQSPTHLIKTRGQQVTLRCSSQSGHNTVSWYQQALGQGPQFIFQYYREEENGRGNFPPRFSGLQFPNYSSELNVNALELDDSALYLCASSLWGLETQYFGPGTRLLVL.

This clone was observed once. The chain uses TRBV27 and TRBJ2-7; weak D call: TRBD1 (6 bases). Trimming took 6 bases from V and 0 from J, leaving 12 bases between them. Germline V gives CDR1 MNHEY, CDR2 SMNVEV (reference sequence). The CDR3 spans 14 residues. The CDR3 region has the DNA TGTGCCAGCAGGAGCGACAGGAGCTCCTACGAGCAGTACTTC. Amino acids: CASRSDRSSYEQYF.

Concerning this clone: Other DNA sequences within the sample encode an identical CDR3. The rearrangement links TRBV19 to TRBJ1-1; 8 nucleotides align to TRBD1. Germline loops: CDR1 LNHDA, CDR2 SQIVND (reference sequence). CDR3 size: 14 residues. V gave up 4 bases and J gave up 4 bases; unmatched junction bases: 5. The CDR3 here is CASSTGQGSTEAFF. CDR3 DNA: TGTGCCAGTAGTACAGGACAGGGAAGCACTGAAGCTTTCTTT.

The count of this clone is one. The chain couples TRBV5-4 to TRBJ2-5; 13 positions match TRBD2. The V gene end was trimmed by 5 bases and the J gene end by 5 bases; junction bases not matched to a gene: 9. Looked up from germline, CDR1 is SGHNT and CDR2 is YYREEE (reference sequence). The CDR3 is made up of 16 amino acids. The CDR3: CASRDGTSGIGETQYF. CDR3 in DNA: TGTGCCAGCAGGGATGGGACTAGCGGGATCGGTGAGACCCAGTACTTC.

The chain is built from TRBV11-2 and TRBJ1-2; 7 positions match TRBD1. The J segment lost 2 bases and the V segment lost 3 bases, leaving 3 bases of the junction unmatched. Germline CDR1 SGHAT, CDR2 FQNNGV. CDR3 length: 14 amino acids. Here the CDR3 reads CASSFRDRNYGYTF. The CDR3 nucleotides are TGTGCCAGCAGCTTCCGGGACAGAAACTATGGCTACACCTTC. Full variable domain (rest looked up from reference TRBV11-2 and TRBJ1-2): EAGVAQSPRYKIIEKRQSVAFWCNPISGHATLYWYQQILGQGPKLLIQFQNNGVVDDSQLPKDRFSAERLKGVDSTLKIQPAKLEDSAVYLCASSFRDRNYGYTFGSGTRLTVV.

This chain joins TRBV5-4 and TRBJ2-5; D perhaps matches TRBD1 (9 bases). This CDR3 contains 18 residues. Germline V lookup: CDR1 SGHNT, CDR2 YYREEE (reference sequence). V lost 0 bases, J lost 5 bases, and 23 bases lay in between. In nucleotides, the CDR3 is TGTGCCAGCAGCTTGGCGGGGGGGCTACAGGGGGCGGGGGAGACCCAGTACTTC. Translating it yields CASSLAGGLQGAGETQYF.

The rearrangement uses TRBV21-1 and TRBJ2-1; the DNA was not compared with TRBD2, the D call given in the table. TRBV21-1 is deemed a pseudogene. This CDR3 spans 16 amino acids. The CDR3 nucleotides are TGTGCCAGCTCCCACAACAAGCGGGAGTTCGACAATGAGCAGTTCTTC. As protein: CASSHNKREFDNEQFF.

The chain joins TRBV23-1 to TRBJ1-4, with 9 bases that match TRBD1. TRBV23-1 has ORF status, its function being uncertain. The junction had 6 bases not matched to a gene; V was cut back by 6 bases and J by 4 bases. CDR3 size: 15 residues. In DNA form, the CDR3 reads TGCGCCAGCAGGGGGACAGGGTATAATAATGAAAAACTGTTTTTT. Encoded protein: CASRGTGYNNEKLFF.

The CDR3 nucleotides read TGTGCCAGCAGCCCGGGACTAGCGGGACCACAGGGGCAGTTCTTC. Residues: CASSPGLAGPQGQFF. The genes are TRBV5-4 and TRBJ2-1; 13 nucleotides match TRBD2. This CDR3 has 15 amino acids. The germline CDR1 and CDR2 sequences are SGHNT and YYREEE (reference sequence). Trimming removed 4 bases from V and 12 bases from J; junction bases left unmatched: 10.